The rows below give T cell receptor beta chains drawn from one sample of a study of OX40 agonist ivuxolimab in advanced cancers. Generated by immunoSEQ multiplex PCR, the TCRdb table keeps only in-frame clones and is missing some. The sample has 20,000 to 25,000 clones, around 87% seen once. The sample was CD4+ or CD8+ T cells sorted from blood, taken in a trial of the OX40 agonist ivuxolimab. All receptors come from an adult with an advanced solid tumor such as melanoma, head and neck, liver or kidney cancer. Each CDR3 is given with its conserved first and last residue. D genes are given only for firm matches. Size is omitted from some rows. Given values are once, few, many or a class for expanded clones.

DNA	CDR3	D	V	size	J
TGTGCCAGTAGCCTTCCCCGGACACCAGAGGATCAGCCCCAGCATTTT	CASSLPRTPEDQPQHF	.	TRBV19	.	TRBJ1-5
TGTGCCAGTAGTGCAGGAGACAGGGGCCTATACGAGCAGTACTTC	CASSAGDRGLYEQYF	TRBD1	TRBV19	.	TRBJ2-7
TGCGCCAGCAGCCAAGAGGCCAACAGCGCCTACGAGCAGTACTTC	CASSQEANSAYEQYF	.	TRBV4-1	.	TRBJ2-7
TGTGCCAGCGGAGGAGGGGTTGGGGCCAACGTCCTGACTTTC	CASGGGVGANVLTF	.	TRBV2	.	TRBJ2-6
TGTGCCAGTAGTATAGATTTCATGACAGGGGCCTTCTATGGCTACACCTTC	CASSIDFMTGAFYGYTF	TRBD1	TRBV19	.	TRBJ1-2
TGCGCCAGCAGCGTAGACGCTACCGGGGAGCTGTTTTTT	CASSVDATGELFF	.	TRBV10-1	.	TRBJ2-2
TGTGCCAGTAGTATAGATTTGACAGATTCACCCCTCCACTTT	CASSIDLTDSPLHF	.	TRBV19	.	TRBJ1-6
TGTGCCAGCAGCTCCCTCGGTGGGCAGGGCCAATACGAGCAGTACTTC	CASSSLGGQGQYEQYF	.	TRBV13	.	TRBJ2-7
TGTGCCAGCAGCCGGGCGGCCGGGGAGCTATTTTTT	CASSRAAGELFF	.	TRBV4-2	.	TRBJ2-2
TGTGCCAGCAGCTTTGCTACCGCCTACGAGCAGTACTTC	CASSFATAYEQYF	.	TRBV7-9	once	TRBJ2-7
TGCAGCGTTTCTGACAGGGGGCTAGAACAAGAGACCCAGTACTTC	CSVSDRGLEQETQYF	TRBD1	TRBV29-1	.	TRBJ2-5
TGTGCCAGTATGGAGGGGTACGAGCAGTACTTC	CASMEGYEQYF	.	TRBV19	.	TRBJ2-7
TGTGCCAGCAGCTTAGACGGGGTACTGGACGAGCAGTACTTC	CASSLDGVLDEQYF	.	TRBV7-2	.	TRBJ2-7
TGCGCCAGCAGCGAGAGGGGGATAGGGAACACTGAAGCTTTCTTT	CASSERGIGNTEAFF	.	TRBV5-1	.	TRBJ1-1
TGTGCCAGCAGTTCCGGACAGGCGCTAGCCAAAAACATTCAGTACTTC	CASSSGQALAKNIQYF	TRBD1	TRBV27	.	TRBJ2-4
TGCGCCAGCAGCTTGGGGCGGACAGGGGTGGTAGAGTCCTACAATGAGCAGTTCTTC	CASSLGRTGVVESYNEQFF	TRBD1	TRBV5-1	.	TRBJ2-1
TGTGCCAGCAGCGTACGGGGGGCGAACACCGGGGAGCTGTTTTTT	CASSVRGANTGELFF	TRBD2	TRBV9	once	TRBJ2-2
TGTGCCAGCAGTTTGGACCTGAGCGGGTACGAGCAGTACTTC	CASSLDLSGYEQYF	.	TRBV6-5	.	TRBJ2-7
TGTGCCGGAGAGAGAGGCTACACCTTC	CAGERGYTF	.	TRBV13	.	TRBJ1-2
TGTGCCAGCAGCCATAGACAGACGAGCACCGGGGAGCTGTTTTTT	CASSHRQTSTGELFF	.	TRBV6-1	.	TRBJ2-2
TGTGCCAGCAGCCCCCGGACAGCCATGAACACTGAAGCTTTCTTT	CASSPRTAMNTEAFF	.	TRBV7-9	.	TRBJ1-1
TGTGCCAGCAGCTTATGGCTGAAGACAGGTGGAAGCTCCTACGAGCAGTACTTC	CASSLWLKTGGSSYEQYF	.	TRBV7-8	.	TRBJ2-7
TGTGCCAGCAGCCTTTGGGGTTTGTACCAAGAGACCCAGTACTTC	CASSLWGLYQETQYF	.	TRBV5-4	.	TRBJ2-5
TGTGCCAGCAGTTACACCCCGGGTGGGAACTACGAGCAGTACTTC	CASSYTPGGNYEQYF	.	TRBV6-5	.	TRBJ2-7
TGTGCCTGGACTCTGGACCGGCCCTCCTATAATTCACCCCTCCACTTT	CAWTLDRPSYNSPLHF	.	TRBV30	few	TRBJ1-6
TGTGCCAGTAGCCGGGACCCAAGGTCAGAGCAGTACTTC	CASSRDPRSEQYF	.	TRBV19	few	TRBJ2-7
TGTGCCAGCAGCTTGAGGAGCAATCAGCCCCAGCATTTT	CASSLRSNQPQHF	.	TRBV11-2	.	TRBJ1-5
TGTGCCAGCAGCTTTGGGGACTATGGCTACACCTTC	CASSFGDYGYTF	.	TRBV5-6	.	TRBJ1-2
TGCGCCAGCAGCCAGGGGGCGGGTCGGGAGACCCAGTACTTC	CASSQGAGRETQYF	.	TRBV4-1	.	TRBJ2-5
TGCGCCAGCAGCCAAGATCGACAGGGTAGCCCCCCGCTGTACTTC	CASSQDRQGSPPLYF	TRBD1	TRBV4-1	.	TRBJ2-7
TGCGCCAGCAGCCAAGAGCCTAAGGGCACCGGGGAGCTGTTTTTT	CASSQEPKGTGELFF	.	TRBV4-1	.	TRBJ2-2
TGTGCCATCAGCGAGGGATTGGCGTACGAGCAGTACTTC	CAISEGLAYEQYF	.	TRBV10-3	.	TRBJ2-7
TGTGCCAGCAGCCCCCGGGGCGAAGTCTACAATGAGCAGTTCTTC	CASSPRGEVYNEQFF	.	TRBV7-3	.	TRBJ2-1
TGCGCCAGCAGCCAATTCGGGACAGGGGGTCAGCCCCAGCATTTT	CASSQFGTGGQPQHF	TRBD1	TRBV4-1	.	TRBJ1-5
TGTGCCAGCAGCCTAGGGTTAAACACTGAAGCTTTCTTT	CASSLGLNTEAFF	.	TRBV6-5	.	TRBJ1-1
TGTGCCAGCAGTTATGGCGCAATTGATGCGGGAGAGACCCAGTACTTC	CASSYGAIDAGETQYF	.	TRBV6-5	.	TRBJ2-5
TGTGCCAGCAGCCACGCAGGGGGCCACACCGGGGAGCTGTTTTTT	CASSHAGGHTGELFF	TRBD1	TRBV7-9	.	TRBJ2-2
TGTGCCAGCTCACCCGTTGAGCGGAGTAACACTGAAGCTTTCTTT	CASSPVERSNTEAFF	.	TRBV18	.	TRBJ1-1
TGTGCCAGCAGCTTAGTATGGGACAGAAATGAAAAACTGTTTTTT	CASSLVWDRNEKLFF	TRBD1	TRBV7-6	.	TRBJ1-4
TGTGCCAGTAGTACAGGGGGGGCTGGGGCTTTCTTT	CASSTGGAGAFF	TRBD1	TRBV19	once	TRBJ1-1
TGTGCCAGCAGCGGGACTCCTACGGCAACCTACGAGCAGTACTTC	CASSGTPTATYEQYF	.	TRBV9	.	TRBJ2-7
TGTGCCAGTAGTAACTGGGCTCAGCCCCAGCATTTT	CASSNWAQPQHF	.	TRBV19	.	TRBJ1-5